The 26 T cell receptor beta chains given below trace back to one sample, sequenced in a study of regulatory T cells in long-lasting Graves disease. This sample's time point: newly diagnosed GD, antithyroid drugs for less than 3 months. There was RNA extracted from PBMCs, and the TCR library was made from it. Arm-PCR of CDR3 regions and iRepertoire HTBI primers were the basis on which TCR beta libraries were built. MiXCR was run by TCRdb on the multiplex PCR reads, yielding one entry per CDR3 protein. The sample lists roughly 510,000 distinct CDR3 sequences, 15% to 20% occurring once. These data were likewise used in another study, on T cells in Graves' hyperthyroidism and ophthalmopathy.

Source: peripheral blood mononuclear cells (PBMCs), taken at new diagnosis, from a patient treated with antithyroid drugs. Source of these receptors: a man aged 18 to 30 with Graves disease.

This clonotype was seen many times. The rearrangement links TRBV7-9 to TRBJ2-7; D ambiguous. From germline, CDR1 is SEHNR and CDR2 FQNEAQ (reference sequence). This CDR3 has 12 amino acids. Between the trimmed V and J ends, which lost 6 bases and 1 base, there was a span of 7 bases. CDR3 protein: CASSLTSYEQYF. The CDR3 DNA reads TGTGCCAGCAGTTTAACGTCCTACGAGCAGTACTTC.

There are many counts of this clonotype. DNA for the CDR3: TGTGCCAGCAGCTTGTACAGGGAGAGCACTGAAGCTTTCTTT. Translating it yields CASSLYRESTEAFF. The V gene is TRBV7-8, the J gene TRBJ1-1; a weak D match, TRBD1 (6 bases). Germline V gene lookup returns CDR1 SGHVS and CDR2 FQNEAQ. V was clipped by 3 bases and J by 4 bases, with 12 bases between them. The CDR3 has 14 residues. Full variable domain (outside the CDR3, taken from reference TRBV7-8 and TRBJ1-1): GAGVSQSPRYKVAKRGQDVALRCDPISGHVSLFWYQQALGQGPEFLTYFQNEAQLDKSGLPSDRFFAERPEGSVSTLKIQRTQQEDSAVYLCASSLYRESTEAFFGQGTRLTVV.

The chain is built from TRBV3-1 and TRBJ1-3; D ambiguous. With 1 base removed from V and 0 bases from J, the gap between germline ends came to 13 bases. This CDR3 comprises 17 residues. CDR1 is LGHDT and CDR2 is YNNKEL in the germline V gene (reference sequence). The CDR3 region is CASSQVLPPRSGNTIYF. The CDR3 bases are TGTGCCAGCAGCCAAGTTCTCCCCCCCCGCTCTGGAAACACCATATATTTT.

The chain links TRBV12-3 or TRBV12-4 to TRBJ2-1; D perhaps matches TRBD2 (6 bases). Trimming took off 4 bases at V and 14 bases at J, with 18 bases between the two ends. This CDR3 region has 13 residues. DNA of the CDR3: TGTGCCAGCAGTTCAATTGGGACTCCCAACGAGTTCTTC. It yields the protein CASSSIGTPNEFF.

This clonotype showed up many times. This rearrangement joins TRBV11-2 to TRBJ2-7; 13 bases fit TRBD2. The germline V gene has CDR1 SGHAT and CDR2 FQNNGV. J gave up 7 bases and V 5 bases, and 11 bases lay outside the gene matches. The CDR3 is 16 amino acids. The CDR3 loop reads CASSPGRTSGSREQYF. As DNA, the CDR3 is TGTGCCAGCAGCCCTGGCCGGACTAGCGGGAGTCGGGAGCAGTACTTC.

There are many counts of this clonotype. The chain has TRBV3-1 and TRBJ2-1; TRBD1 is a possible D gene (6 bases). The germline V gene encodes CDR1 LGHDT and CDR2 YNNKEL (reference sequence). The CDR3 sequence is 14 residues long. V lost 1 base, J lost 9 bases, and 13 bases lay in between. CDR3 in DNA: TGTGCCAGCAGCCAAGGGACAGCTAGTTTTGAGCAGTTCTTC. It codes for CASSQGTASFEQFF.

The chain links TRBV29-1 to TRBJ2-2; D may correspond to TRBD1 or TRBD2 (6 bases each). V lost 1 base, J lost 1 base, and 13 bases lay in between. The CDR3 is 16 residues long. Germline CDR1 SQVTM, CDR2 ANQGSEA. The CDR3 nucleotides are TGCAGCGTTGAAGCGGGAGAAGGGGGGAACACCGGGGAGCTGTTTTTT. Its translation: CSVEAGEGGNTGELFF.

This clonotype turned up a few times. The chain uses TRBV5-5 and TRBJ2-7; 9 nucleotides line up with TRBD2. V shed 0 bases and J 7 bases; nucleotides not matched to a gene: 14. Germline CDR1 SGHKS, CDR2 YYEKEE (reference sequence). The CDR3 spans 17 residues. This chain's CDR3 is CASSLAWPSGMSVEQYF. The CDR3 DNA follows: TGTGCCAGCAGCTTGGCCTGGCCTAGCGGGATGTCAGTGGAGCAGTACTTC.

The CDR3 DNA sequence: TGTGCCAGCAGGCAAACCTACAGGGCTGAGCGAGGGGAGCTGTTTTTT. Protein sequence: CASRQTYRAERGELFF. The V and J genes are TRBV7-6 and TRBJ2-2; TRBD1 might be the D (6 bases). Per the germline V gene, CDR1 is SGHVS and CDR2 is FNYEAQ. The V end lost 6 bases, the J end lost 8 bases, and 22 bases lay between the germline ends. This CDR3 has 16 residues.

The chain combines TRBV29-1 with TRBJ2-2; 11 nucleotides match TRBD2. Germline trimming cut 4 bases from V and 0 bases from J; bases unmatched to any gene: 10. This CDR3 has 18 amino acids. Germline V lookup: CDR1 SQVTM, CDR2 ANQGSEA. The CDR3: CSVAGTSGQDPNTGELFF. The CDR3, as DNA: TGCAGCGTTGCCGGGACTAGCGGACAAGACCCGAACACCGGGGAGCTGTTTTTT.

This clonotype was observed at least ten times. The chain uses TRBV12-3 or TRBV12-4 and TRBJ2-3, with TRBD2 identical over 9 bases. With V trimmed by 3 bases and J by 6 bases, 7 bases remained unmatched. The CDR3 runs to 15 residues. The CDR3 region has the DNA TGTGCCAGCAGTTTGCGGGAGGGTCCCTTGGATACGCAGTATTTT. It translates to CASSLREGPLDTQYF.

This chain uses TRBV5-1 with TRBJ2-5, with 8 bases fitting TRBD1. Germline V CDR1 and CDR2: SGHRS, YFSETQ. The V and J ends lost 4 bases and 5 bases, in that order; junction bases with no gene match: 7. CDR3 length: 14 amino acids. For the CDR3, the DNA is TGCGCCAGCAGCACTCTGGACAGGGTTGAGACCCAGTACTTC. Translated, it gives CASSTLDRVETQYF.

This clonotype was detected many times. V gene TRBV28 combines with J gene TRBJ2-7, with 7 positions matching TRBD1. Germline CDR1 is MDHEN and CDR2 is SYDVKM. The V and J ends lost 2 bases and 3 bases, in that order; junction bases with no gene match: 4. The CDR3 spans 14 residues. The CDR3 DNA sequence: TGTGCCAGCAGTTTAACCGACAGGGTCTACGAGCAGTACTTC. This translates into CASSLTDRVYEQYF.

The chain employs TRBV20-1 and TRBJ2-3; 9 nucleotides agree with TRBD1. Germline V gene sequence: CDR1 DFQATT, CDR2 SNEGSKA (reference sequence). V lost 5 bases, J lost 4 bases, and 7 bases stayed unmatched. The CDR3 loop spans 14 amino acids. The CDR3 protein is CSALSGTGPDTQYF. The CDR3 DNA sequence: TGCAGTGCTTTATCAGGGACAGGGCCAGATACGCAGTATTTT.

This clonotype was counted a few times. This chain joins TRBV3-1 and TRBJ2-4; 10 bases match TRBD2. The J segment lost 0 bases and the V segment lost 0 bases, leaving 11 bases of the junction unmatched. Germline V gene data show CDR1 as LGHDT and CDR2 as YNNKEL (reference sequence). The length of the CDR3 is 20 residues. CDR3 in amino acids: CASSQEAELAGPSAKNIQYF. CDR3 nucleotides: TGTGCCAGCAGCCAAGAAGCCGAACTAGCGGGACCTTCAGCCAAAAACATTCAGTACTTC. Complete variable domain (other parts from reference TRBV3-1 and TRBJ2-4): DTAVSQTPKYLVTQMGNDKSIKCEQNLGHDTMYWYKQDSKKFLKIMFSYNNKELIINETVPNRFSPKSPDKAHLNLHINSLELGDSAVYFCASSQEAELAGPSAKNIQYFGAGTRLSVL.

The J gene is TRBJ1-2, the V gene TRBV30; TRBD1 aligns across 8 bases. The J segment lost 5 bases and the V segment lost 5 bases, leaving 19 bases of the junction unmatched. The V gene's germline CDR1 is GTSNPN and CDR2 SVGIG (reference sequence). CDR3 length: 17 residues. The CDR3 DNA reads as TGTGCCTGGCCCCCATTACTCCTGCAGGGGGCCGCGTATGGCTACACCTTC. Translated: CAWPPLLLQGAAYGYTF.

This clonotype turned up a few times. This sequence joins TRBV2 and TRBJ2-7; TRBD2 matches 7 bases. The length of the CDR3 is 16 residues. Unmatched junction bases numbered 13, after V lost 8 bases and J lost 0 bases. Germline V gene sequence: CDR1 SNHLY, CDR2 FYNNEI. The CDR3 loop reads CASLGASGASSYEQYF. DNA of the CDR3: TGTGCCAGCCTCGGGGCTAGCGGAGCTAGCTCCTACGAGCAGTACTTC.

The rearrangement links TRBV7-9 to TRBJ1-1, with D possibly matching TRBD1 (5 bases). The CDR3 loop spans 13 amino acids. The V gene's germline CDR1 is SEHNR and CDR2 FQNEAQ (reference sequence). The V and J ends lost 7 bases and 7 bases respectively, with 16 bases between them. The CDR3 protein is CASKGRRPDEAFF. The CDR3 DNA reads as TGTGCCAGCAAGGGGAGACGGCCGGATGAAGCTTTCTTT.

With regard to this clonotype: A read error is possible here, since a much larger clone lies one base away. The rearrangement joins TRBV15 to TRBJ1-1, with a tentative D call TRBD1 (5 bases). CDR3 length equals 15 residues. Germline V lookup: CDR1 LNHNV, CDR2 YYDKDF (reference sequence). The CDR3 region is CAISRLRQGNTEAFF. The CDR3 coding sequence is TGTGCCATCAGCAGACTCCGGCAGGGGAACACTGAAGCTTTCTTT.

This clonotype was observed at least ten times. This rearrangement joins TRBV6-1 to TRBJ2-3; D unresolved. Germline CDR1 MNHNS, CDR2 SASEGT. The CDR3 sequence is 13 residues long. V was pared by 2 bases and J by 2 bases, with 5 bases between. This chain's CDR3 is CASSESYTDTQYF. CDR3 coding DNA: TGTGCCAGCAGTGAATCCTACACAGATACGCAGTATTTT.

This clonotype has just a few counts. V and J are TRBV6-1 and TRBJ2-2; D remains unclear. The CDR3 loop spans 17 amino acids. CDR1 and CDR2 (germline): MNHNS, SASEGT. The ends were cut back, 5 bases at V and 4 bases at J, with 20 bases in the middle. Written as DNA, the CDR3 is TGTGCCAGCAGTCCACAACCCCATCAAATCCGCACCGGGGAGCTGTTTTTT. Residues: CASSPQPHQIRTGELFF.

The gene calls are TRBV3-1 and TRBJ2-7; D possibly matches TRBD1 or TRBD2 (5 bases each). CDR3 size: 12 residues. Trimming shortened V by 5 bases and J by 4 bases, and 9 bases separated the two germline ends. From germline, CDR1 is LGHDT and CDR2 YNNKEL (reference sequence). The CDR3 sequence: CASSGRQYEQYF. In DNA form, the CDR3 reads TGTGCCAGCAGCGGGAGACAGTACGAGCAGTACTTC.

The genes are TRBV6-4 and TRBJ1-2, with TRBD1 identical over 8 bases. Trimming removed 2 bases from V and 4 bases from J; junction bases left unmatched: 6. This CDR3 is 15 amino acids long. CDR1 and CDR2 from the germline V gene are MRHNA and SNTAGT. The CDR3 DNA reads TGTGCCAGCAGTGACCCCGACAGGGGCTTCTATGGCTACACCTTC. This sequence encodes CASSDPDRGFYGYTF.

The table lists this clonotype with many counts. The V call is TRBV12-3 or TRBV12-4, the J call TRBJ2-1; D is ambiguous. This CDR3 has 14 amino acids. Trimming cost V 3 bases and J 5 bases, with 11 bases left between them. Here the CDR3 DNA reads TGTGCCAGCAGTTTCCTGTTAGGGAACAATGAGCAGTTCTTC. This sequence encodes CASSFLLGNNEQFF.

Remarks on this clonotype: Just one base apart from a much larger clone, this may be a read error. CDR3: CAGSWDRNIQYF. The CDR3, as DNA: TGTGCCGGCAGCTGGGACAGAAACATTCAGTACTTC. The genes are TRBV7-2 and TRBJ2-4; TRBD1 matches 7 bases. CDR1 is SGHTA, CDR2 FQGNSA, per germline. The CDR3 has 12 residues.

CDR3 nucleotide sequence: TGTGCCAGCAGCCAAGGGAGTAGCGGGACCTTAAAATACAATGAGCAGTTCTTC. Its translation: CASSQGSSGTLKYNEQFF. The chain carries TRBV3-1 and TRBJ2-1, with TRBD2 matching over 8 bases. J lost 4 bases, V lost 1 base, and 12 bases had no gene match. The CDR3 sequence is 18 residues long. Germline loops: CDR1 LGHDT, CDR2 YNNKEL (reference sequence).